One and the same sample provided the 3 T cell receptor beta chains below, sequenced in a study of PD-1 blockade in classical Hodgkin lymphoma. Clones were sequenced by immunoSEQ multiplex PCR, and TCRdb holds only the in-frame ones, with some missing. The table has 14,000 to 15,000 clones, roughly two thirds seen once. All the patients suffered relapse after autologous stem cell transplantation, and brentuximab vedotin exposure differed. The sample was peripheral blood mononuclear cells (PBMCs), taken at baseline. The receptors derive from a human donor with classical Hodgkin lymphoma.

The rearrangement joins TRBV5-4 to TRBJ1-1; D might be TRBD1 (5 bases). Deletions cut 5 bases from V and 2 bases from J, with 22 bases between. CDR1 and CDR2 from the germline V gene are SGHNT and YYREEE (reference sequence). This CDR3 contains 17 residues. In DNA, the CDR3 is TGTGCCAGCAGTCCAACGGGGAGGGGCGGGAGAAACACTGAAGCTTTCTTT. It codes for CASSPTGRGGRNTEAFF.

V usage is TRBV20-1 and J usage is TRBJ2-7, with 7 bases identical to TRBD1. This CDR3 contains 11 residues. Losses at the gene ends were 6 bases for V and 12 bases for J; bases not matched to a gene: 11. The germline V gene has CDR1 DFQATT and CDR2 SNEGSKA (reference sequence). CDR3 amino acids: CSAHRQGIVYF. The CDR3 coding sequence is TGCAGTGCGCATCGACAGGGTATTGTGTACTTC.

CDR3 nucleotide sequence: TGTGCCAGTAGTATAGTGCCTAGCGGGACCTACAATGAGCAGTTCTTC. It yields the protein CASSIVPSGTYNEQFF. The J gene is TRBJ2-1, the V gene TRBV19, with TRBD2 identical over 9 bases. Germline CDR1 is LNHDA and CDR2 is SQIVND (reference sequence). V trimming: 1 base; J trimming: 2 bases; junction bases outside the gene matches: 3. The CDR3 is made up of 16 amino acids.